This T cell receptor beta chain was identified in a study of blood T cell repertoires in COVID-19. The data were produced by immunoSEQ multiplex PCR, yet TCRdb's version contains in-frame clones alone and is incomplete. The table has around 330,000 clones, roughly 87% seen once; the top ten hold 8.9%. Participants were aged roughly 18 to 90 years, lived in about 26 US areas, and enrolled virtually. Among Cohort 3 donors, those recovered had two negative PCRs, clearance, or symptom resolution. The sample was PBMCs or T cells enriched from blood (not recorded which). The clonotype comes from a woman between 18 and 30 years old who had recovered from COVID-19.

CDR3 protein: CASSILADTEAFF. The DNA of the CDR3 is TGTGCCAGTAGCATTTTAGCCGACACTGAAGCTTTCTTT. The chain combines TRBV19 with TRBJ1-1; D gene ambiguous. V lost 6 bases to trimming and J lost 3 bases, with 11 bases between them. The CDR3 covers 13 residues. In germline, CDR1 is LNHDA, CDR2 SQIVND (reference sequence).